Following are 29 T cell receptor beta chains from one sample sequenced in a study of T cell responses to AZD1222 COVID-19 vaccine. Assay: immunoSEQ multiplex PCR; the TCRdb copy retains only in-frame clones and omits some. Among 150,000 to 200,000 clones, around 87% were seen once, and the ten largest hold about 2.5%. The material was peripheral blood, obtained on day 0 of AZD1222 vaccination. These receptors all come from an adult in good health.

The rearrangement joins TRBV28 to TRBJ1-5; a weak D match, TRBD1 (5 bases). CDR1 and CDR2 from the germline V gene are MDHEN and SYDVKM. The CDR3 is made up of 15 amino acids. Trimming cost V 5 bases and J 4 bases, with 15 bases left between them. CDR3 protein: CASSGGGGPNQPQHF. Here the CDR3 DNA reads TGTGCCAGCAGTGGCGGGGGTGGGCCGAATCAGCCCCAGCATTTT.

The V gene is TRBV5-1, the J gene TRBJ2-3; no clear D. The CDR3 totals 13 residues. Looked up from germline, CDR1 is SGHRS and CDR2 is YFSETQ. Trimming took 2 bases from V and 0 from J, leaving 4 bases between them. The CDR3 here is CASSFFSTDTQYF. The CDR3 DNA follows: TGCGCCAGCAGCTTTTTTAGCACAGATACGCAGTATTTT.

The V and J genes are TRBV29-1 and TRBJ1-4; unclear D gene. Germline V gene lookup returns CDR1 SQVTM and CDR2 ANQGSEA. V lost 4 bases and J 5 bases, leaving 8 bases between the germline ends. The CDR3 length is 12 residues. CDR3 bases: TGCAGCGTTGTATCCCCCAATGAAAAACTGTTTTTT. Protein sequence: CSVVSPNEKLFF.

This sequence joins TRBV5-4 and TRBJ1-4; TRBD1 matches 11 bases. V shed 0 bases and J 7 bases; nucleotides not matched to a gene: 2. Germline CDR1 SGHNT, CDR2 YYREEE (reference sequence). The CDR3 contains 15 residues. CDR3 in amino acids: CASSLEGTGGEKLFF. Written as DNA, the CDR3 is TGTGCCAGCAGCTTGGAGGGGACAGGGGGTGAAAAACTGTTTTTT.

V gene TRBV18 combines with J gene TRBJ2-3, with TRBD2 matching over 13 bases. The junction had 7 bases not matched to a gene; V was cut back by 4 bases and J by 0 bases. The CDR3 is 18 amino acids. The germline gives CDR1 KGHSH, CDR2 LQKENI. CDR3 sequence: CASSLRTSGGTSTDTQYF. The CDR3 bases are TGTGCCAGCTCACTCAGGACTAGCGGGGGAACTAGCACAGATACGCAGTATTTT.

This chain uses TRBV19 with TRBJ1-1; 10 bases fit TRBD1. The CDR3 runs to 14 residues. V dropped 5 bases and J dropped 11; count of bases not matched to a gene: 11. CDR1 is LNHDA and CDR2 is SQIVND in the germline V gene (reference sequence). CDR3 loop: CASSETPTGGKAFF. DNA for the CDR3: TGTGCCAGTAGTGAGACTCCGACAGGGGGCAAGGCTTTCTTT.

V gene TRBV19 combines with J gene TRBJ2-3; D not certain. The length of the CDR3 is 15 residues. V was trimmed by 5 bases and J by 2 bases, leaving 14 bases between them. Per the germline V gene, CDR1 is LNHDA and CDR2 is SQIVND (reference sequence). The CDR3 region has the DNA TGTGCCAGTAGTCCCTCCGAGCTACCCACAGATACGCAGTATTTT. As protein: CASSPSELPTDTQYF. Together with reference TRBV19 and TRBJ2-3, the CDR3 gives the full variable domain: DGGITQSPKYLFRKEGQNVTLSCEQNLNHDAMYWYRQDPGQGLRLIYYSQIVNDFQKGDIAEGYSVSREKKESFPLTVTSAQKNPTAFYLCASSPSELPTDTQYFGPGTRLTVL.

A single count supports this clone. The chain links TRBV28 to TRBJ2-4; D may be TRBD2 (5 bases). The CDR3 loop spans 19 amino acids. Germline V CDR1 and CDR2: MDHEN, SYDVKM. Trimming pared 5 bases from V and 0 bases from J, leaving 23 bases between. CDR3 loop: CASSPLGGGRFLAKNIQYF. In DNA, the CDR3 is TGTGCCAGCAGTCCACTGGGTGGCGGGCGGTTCTTAGCCAAAAACATTCAGTACTTC.

The rearrangement joins TRBV5-1 to TRBJ2-1, with D tentatively TRBD2 (6 bases). V lost 1 base to trimming and J lost 5 bases, with 16 bases between them. CDR3 length: 16 residues. Germline V gives CDR1 SGHRS, CDR2 YFSETQ. The CDR3 DNA is TGCGCCAGCAGCTTGCGGCAGGGAGGTACGAACAATGAGCAGTTCTTC. It yields the protein CASSLRQGGTNNEQFF.

This chain links TRBV28 with TRBJ1-2, with D possibly being TRBD1 (5 bases). From germline, CDR1 is MDHEN and CDR2 SYDVKM. The CDR3 totals 17 residues. V gave up 5 bases and J gave up 2 bases, with 21 bases separating them. The CDR3: CASSAPRSRTLNYGYTF. The CDR3 DNA follows: TGTGCCAGCAGTGCGCCCAGGTCGCGGACACTAAACTATGGCTACACCTTC.

V gene TRBV19 combines with J gene TRBJ2-2; 12 bases are shared with TRBD2. The germline gives CDR1 LNHDA, CDR2 SQIVND (reference sequence). V was clipped by 6 bases and J by 4 bases; unmatched bases: 6. The CDR3 runs 16 residues. The chain's CDR3 is CASRPQGLAGTGELFF. The DNA for the CDR3 is TGTGCCAGTAGGCCCCAGGGACTAGCGGGCACCGGGGAGCTGTTTTTT.

In this sample, this clone turned up a few times. The chain couples TRBV5-5 to TRBJ2-7; 15 positions match TRBD2. Germline CDR1 and CDR2: SGHKS and YYEKEE (reference sequence). Germline trimming cut 4 bases from V and 4 bases from J; bases unmatched to any gene: 12. The CDR3 runs to 18 residues. CDR3 residues: CASSRTSGRARVGYEQYF. The CDR3 DNA reads TGTGCCAGCAGCCGGACTAGCGGGAGGGCCAGGGTTGGTTACGAGCAGTACTTC.

This chain joins TRBV5-1 and TRBJ2-3; D is perhaps TRBD1 (5 bases). The CDR3 has 14 residues. The V end was cut by 3 bases, the J end by 1 base, with 9 bases between. Germline CDR1 is SGHRS and CDR2 is YFSETQ. The CDR3 bases are TGCGCCAGCAGCTCCGTAGGGGGCACAGATACGCAGTATTTT. Translated, it gives CASSSVGGTDTQYF.

The chain joins TRBV14 to TRBJ1-2; no clear D. Germline CDR1 and CDR2: SGHDN and FVKESK. V was cut by 0 bases and J by 5 bases, with 13 bases left in between. This CDR3 spans 15 amino acids. The CDR3 loop reads CASSQDSEGRYGYTF. The CDR3 DNA is TGTGCCAGCAGCCAAGATAGTGAGGGTCGGTATGGCTACACCTTC.

This sequence joins TRBV28 and TRBJ2-2; D not certain. Germline CDR1 is MDHEN and CDR2 is SYDVKM. V lost 4 bases, J lost 6 bases, and 6 bases lay in between. The CDR3 is 12 amino acids. In nucleotides, the CDR3 is TGTGCCAGCAGTTCTGAGGCCGGGGAGCTGTTTTTT. Its protein is CASSSEAGELFF.

The chain joins TRBV5-4 to TRBJ2-7, with 7 bases lining up with TRBD2. CDR1 is SGHNT and CDR2 is YYREEE in the germline V gene (reference sequence). CDR3 size: 14 residues. V shed 4 bases and J 6 bases; nucleotides not matched to a gene: 10. Written as DNA, the CDR3 is TGTGCCAGCAGCCTGACTAGCTGGATCGGCGAGCAGTACTTC. It is translated as CASSLTSWIGEQYF.

This clone was picked up one time. This rearrangement joins TRBV19 to TRBJ1-5; D perhaps matches TRBD1 (5 bases). Germline CDR1 reads LNHDA; CDR2 reads SQIVND (reference sequence). V lost 3 bases, J lost 0 bases, and 15 bases lay in between. This CDR3 spans 17 amino acids. The CDR3 sequence: CASSIAPGWYSNQPQHF. CDR3 in DNA: TGTGCCAGTAGTATTGCCCCAGGGTGGTATAGCAATCAGCCCCAGCATTTT. The full variable domain, rest sourced from reference TRBV19 and TRBJ1-5, is DGGITQSPKYLFRKEGQNVTLSCEQNLNHDAMYWYRQDPGQGLRLIYYSQIVNDFQKGDIAEGYSVSREKKESFPLTVTSAQKNPTAFYLCASSIAPGWYSNQPQHFGDGTRLSIL.

There are a few counts of this clone. The chain uses TRBV15 and TRBJ1-6; 7 bases line up with TRBD1. The V and J ends lost 1 base and 12 bases, in that order; junction bases with no gene match: 12. Germline CDR1 LNHNV, CDR2 YYDKDF (reference sequence). This CDR3 has 16 amino acids. The CDR3 reads CATSRALQGRPLPLHF. Here the CDR3 DNA reads TGTGCCACCAGCAGAGCTCTACAGGGGCGACCTTTACCCCTCCACTTT.

This chain connects TRBV11-2 to TRBJ1-5; TRBD1 might be the D (5 bases). The CDR3 spans 13 residues. Germline CDR1 and CDR2: SGHAT and FQNNGV. The ends were cut back, 3 bases at V and 4 bases at J, with 7 bases in the middle. The DNA of the CDR3 is TGTGCCAGCAGCTTCCAGGGTAATCAGCCCCAGCATTTT. Its protein is CASSFQGNQPQHF.

The chain has TRBV29-1 and TRBJ1-4; D perhaps matches TRBD1 (5 bases). V gave up 5 bases and J gave up 5 bases, with 12 bases separating them. The CDR3 spans 13 residues. CDR1 SQVTM and CDR2 ANQGSEA come from the germline V gene. The CDR3 DNA reads as TGCAGCGTTCAAAGACAGTTGAATGAAAAACTGTTTTTT. This sequence encodes CSVQRQLNEKLFF.

The chain is built from TRBV5-1 and TRBJ2-2; 9 nucleotides agree with TRBD1. V was clipped by 5 bases and J by 6 bases; unmatched bases: 2. The CDR3 runs 13 residues. Per the germline V gene, CDR1 is SGHRS and CDR2 is YFSETQ. The DNA for the CDR3 is TGCGCCAGCAGACAGGGGGCGGCCGGGGAGCTGTTTTTT. Amino acid sequence: CASRQGAAGELFF.

V usage is TRBV5-1 and J usage is TRBJ1-6, with D tentatively TRBD1 (6 bases). The CDR3 is 15 amino acids. Trimming left V 3 bases short and J 4 bases short, with 11 bases between. CDR1 and CDR2 (germline): SGHRS, YFSETQ. CDR3 bases: TGCGCCAGCAGCTCCCGACAGGCGTATAATTCACCCCTCCACTTT. It translates to CASSSRQAYNSPLHF.

V and J are TRBV11-2 and TRBJ2-7, with D possibly being TRBD2 (5 bases). CDR3 length: 15 residues. V shed 0 bases and J shed 5 bases, with 14 bases lying between them. CDR1 and CDR2 (germline): SGHAT, FQNNGV. The CDR3 protein is CASSLDLAIGDEQYF. CDR3 sequence (DNA): TGTGCCAGCAGCTTAGATCTAGCTATCGGCGACGAGCAGTACTTC.

The J gene is TRBJ1-1, the V gene TRBV12-3 or TRBV12-4; D is perhaps TRBD1 (6 bases). The CDR3 is 12 amino acids. V was pared by 7 bases and J by 7 bases, with 13 bases between. This chain's CDR3 is CASTLGGGEAFF. CDR3 DNA: TGTGCCAGCACCCTAGGGGGGGGTGAAGCTTTCTTT.

The chain combines TRBV24-1 with TRBJ1-1; D is unclear. The CDR3 is 13 residues long. Trimming removed 7 bases from V and 1 base from J, with 9 bases in between. Germline V lookup: CDR1 KGHDR, CDR2 SFDVKD. The CDR3 spells CATRIKENTEAFF. The CDR3 region has the DNA TGTGCCACCAGGATCAAAGAGAACACTGAAGCTTTCTTT.

This chain links TRBV18 with TRBJ2-3; D not resolved. V was cut by 2 bases and J by 2 bases, with 11 bases left in between. This CDR3 is built from 15 residues. Germline CDR1 KGHSH, CDR2 LQKENI. CDR3 loop: CASSPRANPTDTQYF. CDR3 bases: TGTGCCAGCTCACCAAGGGCTAACCCCACAGATACGCAGTATTTT.

The chain links TRBV18 to TRBJ2-5; 8 bases agree with TRBD1. Germline V gene sequence: CDR1 KGHSH, CDR2 LQKENI. The trim removed 2 bases at V and 4 bases at J, leaving 6 bases unmatched. The CDR3 contains 15 residues. CDR3 sequence reads: CASSPIPGGGETQYF. The CDR3 DNA follows: TGTGCCAGCTCACCAATCCCAGGGGGCGGAGAGACCCAGTACTTC.

The chain combines TRBV3-1 (or the pseudogene TRBV3-2) with TRBJ2-7; perhaps TRBD2 as D (5 bases). The length of the CDR3 is 14 residues. Germline V gene data show CDR1 as LGHDT and CDR2 as YNNKEL (reference sequence). Trimming left V 1 base short and J 7 bases short, with 14 bases between. CDR3 amino acids: CASSQVGLTGEQYF. The CDR3 nucleotides are TGTGCCAGCAGCCAAGTGGGTCTCACGGGGGAGCAGTACTTC.

The genes are TRBV19 and TRBJ1-5; no reliable D call. V lost 6 bases and J lost 3, with 15 bases in between. The CDR3 totals 15 residues. The germline V gene has CDR1 LNHDA and CDR2 SQIVND (reference sequence). This CDR3 reads CASRIYVGYNQPQHF. CDR3 coding DNA: TGTGCCAGTAGGATCTATGTGGGGTACAATCAGCCCCAGCATTTT.